This TCR beta chain was identified during a study of immune cell composition in non-small cell lung cancer. This CDR3 is built from 17 residues. The trim removed 0 bases at V and 4 bases at J, leaving 6 bases unmatched. The germline CDR1 and CDR2 sequences are SGDLS and YYNGEE. Measured with immunoSEQ multiplex PCR; TCRdb has only the in-frame clones, and not every one. The sample lists over a thousand clones; 65% to 70% were seen once. The count of this clone is one. Its antigen remains unidentified. Overall study results and limits: Squamous lung tumours showed higher top 10 clone scores and clonality than adenocarcinomas. Tumour-reactive clones were not shown to match dominant in vivo tumour clones. TIL tumour reactivity correlated with maximal tumour-associated clone frequency in adenocarcinoma. Squamous carcinomas (75%) more often had tumour-associated clones >0.5% than adenocarcinomas (roughly 33%).

This rearrangement joins TRBV9 to TRBJ2-3, with 12 bases matching TRBD2. This receptor was taken from a human donor with non-small cell lung cancer. The source material was lung tumor tissue. The CDR3 is CASSVGPSGGASDTQYF. The CDR3 bases are TGTGCCAGCAGCGTAGGTCCTAGCGGGGGGGCCTCAGATACGCAGTATTTT.